This TCR beta chain is drawn from a study of cytomegalovirus exposure and HLA in healthy donors (dated by TCRdb to the late 2010s). Describing the broader study: In an earlier analysis of under 600 of the donors, under 300 Gb of sequence data and approximately 100 million unique TCR beta sequences from about 180 million T cells were reported. Roughly 5 DR-DQ haplotypes were handled as single units for association and clustering, since linkage in the cohort was strong. On average, roughly 200,000 unique TCR beta nucleotide sequences were sequenced per donor among about 400 genotyped donors of the cohort, with 15% to 20% of those sequences being non-productive. HLA typing covered class I and class II loci at four-digit resolution. The number of donors typed differed by locus, with about 629-630 for A, B, C, DRB1 and DQB1, around 500 for DQA1, approximately 580 for DPA1, and some 440 for DPB1. An early release that covered some 640 HLA-typed donors contained about 300 gigabases of sequencing data and 65 million to 100 million unique TCR sequences. In a later analysis, previously published TCR beta repertoires from roughly 710 donors were re-analyzed and high-resolution HLA genotyping was added so that TCR occurrence patterns could be studied. To predict cytomegalovirus infection status, the study combined high-throughput TCR immunosequencing, statistical association of individual TCRs with disease status, and machine learning. Alongside the repertoire data, information on donor age, sex, ethnicity and CMV serostatus was compiled. In an earlier analysis of 550 to 700 of the donors, high-throughput TCR beta sequencing was used to judge whether each TCR beta V gene segment behaved as functional or pseudogenic. The study used immunosequencing to profile the T cell repertoires of approximately 630 subjects and linked those repertoires to cytomegalovirus serostatus. The study aimed to test whether cataloging public T cell receptors could reveal signatures of past pathogen exposure. The genetic ancestry cluster associated with self-reported Caucasian donors included about 81% of the 398 genotyped donors. In the later analysis, no new phenotypic data were used to find candidate immune exposures; instead, reliance was placed on TCR beta sequences and their occurrence across donors. In a later genetic analysis, genome-wide SNP genotypes for about 55% of the roughly 670 donors were used, and that subset was treated as a discovery cohort. Besides the first cohort of under 700 subjects, a separate validation cohort made up of roughly 120 different subjects was used. All discovery cohort repertoires had been generated on a single sequencing platform. Overall study results and their limits: Some IMGT-functional V segments, including TRBV6-2 and TRBV6-3, could not be told apart with the 87-base-pair reads, so those segments were excluded. This cohort had only TCR beta chains sequenced, and the lack of alpha or paired-chain data limited which features could be detected. In both the original and validation cohorts, the classifier was reported to diagnose cytomegalovirus status with high specificity and sensitivity. An earlier analysis of around 500 of the donors showed that most TCR beta V segments appeared in productive rearrangements either about 90% or about 30% of the time, which broadly matched IMGT annotations. In a later genetic analysis, a missense DCLRE1C variant was associated with V-gene and J-gene trimming of TCR beta chains, and the association was replicated in an independent cohort. Sequencing depth was assumed to be roughly uniform across donors in the presence/absence analyses, though that assumption may not hold. Most CMV-associated TCR beta chains appeared to be HLA-restricted in a later analysis, and the HLA associations seemed to be driven largely by CMV exposure. Three of the identified cytomegalovirus-associated TCR beta chains were confirmed in vitro to be specific for cytomegalovirus antigens. It was suggested by the authors that the approach could potentially be generalized to other disease states and immunological phenotypes. In a later analysis, 16,951 TCR beta sequences were associated with specific HLA alleles at a false discovery rate of 0.05. HLA typing was unavailable for some donors at each locus, so association tests used only the typed subset. The sequencing pipeline was judged likely to have produced a cluster of highly shared sequence variants as a technical artifact. While some public TCRs were present in many individuals, most TCR sequences turned up only very rarely across donors. Some 16 rarely observed V segments, including chromosome 9 orphons, were excluded from the earlier analysis of several hundred of the donors because counts were too low. A further reported finding was that TCR beta sequences accurately predicted the HLA-A and HLA-B alleles for most subjects in the first cohort. Linkage disequilibrium might explain the correlated functional status among segregating V segments, but an unknown experimental factor could not be ruled out. A later analysis reported that several top co-occurrence clusters appeared linked to parvovirus B19, influenza, CMV and Epstein-Barr virus. The only immune exposure information available for the cohort was CMV serostatus. The study gave a list of more than 150 TCR beta chains associated with cytomegalovirus. Compared with the roughly 700-donor mean, donors in an Asian-associated ancestry cluster had fewer N-insertions in productive TCRs, according to a later genetic analysis. Assigning TCR associations to individual alleles was difficult when HLA alleles, especially DR and DQ, strongly co-occurred. According to a later analysis, TCR association rates differed among HLA loci, with DRB1 alleles showing the most associated TCRs and HLA-C alleles showing the fewest. Compared with equally common non-associated chains, HLA-associated TCR beta chains in a later analysis were more clonally expanded and had lower generation probabilities.

The method was the immunoSEQ multiplex PCR assay. For the multiplex PCR, a mixture combining 60 forward primers for TCR Vbeta segments and 13 reverse primers for TCR Jbeta segments was used. The CDR3 region of rearranged TCR beta genes was amplified from genomic DNA by a multiplex PCR assay. The amplified TCR beta libraries were sequenced on the Illumina HiSeq System as 87-base-pair reads. The paper's data handling went like this. A later analysis counted some 74 million unique TCR beta chains across the 666 repertoires, and roughly 11 million of these chains were shared by at least two donors. To remove PCR and sequencing errors, raw reads were error-corrected and collapsed into unique sequences using a nearest-neighbor algorithm that merged closely related sequences. V, D and J gene segments were assigned by aligning CDR3 sequences to IMGT reference sequences. For a sequence to be retained, at least a six-nucleotide match to both a V gene segment and a J gene segment was required. A rearrangement counted as productive if the CDR3 had no stop codons and remained in frame with V and J, and every other rearrangement counted as non-productive. Following IMGT convention, CDR3 was defined as the stretch from the second conserved V-encoded cysteine to the conserved J-encoded phenylalanine. The earlier analysis of around 640 of the donors excluded sequences that lacked an unambiguous match to a single V gene segment. In an earlier analysis of a few hundred of the donors, V segments were called functional above 56.7% productive rearrangements and were called segregating when the between-donor standard deviation exceeded 5%. To diagnose cytomegalovirus status from the catalog of TCR beta chain sequences, a statistical classification framework was built. In a later analysis, TCR nucleotide sequences were compared against IMGT/GENE-DB human TR gene sequences so that V and J genes could be assigned. In a later analysis, CDR3 sequences and most-parsimonious VDJ recombination scenarios were assigned using the TCRdist pipeline. In a later analysis, every TCR beta chain was defined by the combination of its CDR3 amino acid sequence and its V-gene family, and reads without a unique V-gene family were dropped. As a way to deal with suspected cross-contamination and a sequencing artifact, a later analysis dropped more than 500 nucleotide sequences that were highly shared and had low generation probability. A later analysis calculated a clonal expansion index for each public chain from normalized within-repertoire ranks of inferred template counts. In a later analysis, generation probabilities were computed using a VDJ recombination model fitted to out-of-frame rearrangements, and the results were checked against IGoR. Hypergeometric tests were used in a later analysis to score TCR-TCR, TCR-HLA and TCR-CMV co-occurrence, with a repertoire-size bias correction applied to the TCR pairs. In a later analysis, false discovery rates were estimated by permuting HLA or CMV assignments 20 times. In a later analysis, co-occurring TCRs were grouped with DBSCAN, and TCRdist sequence similarity was added when clustering was performed within HLA-allele-positive subsets. For co-occurrence clustering, repertoires with fewer than 30,000 or more than 120,000 public chains were excluded, along with 5 or 6 repertoires with anomalous nucleotide sharing. Imported from immuneACCESS, the table was reduced by TCRdb to in-frame sequences with V and J called. These copies leave out some clones; in studies compared against another copy, an unresolved V gene accounts for under half, and the cause of the remainder is not known. That table is the source of V, J and clone size, and D and trimming were worked out from the DNA. The sample has 90,000 to 110,000 clones on record, nearly 85% of them singletons. The top ten hold 6.1% of the sample.

From the germline V gene, CDR1 is SGHRS and CDR2 is YFSETQ. Including cysteine and phenylalanine, the CDR3 has 15 amino acids. Only the CDR3 region is kept as DNA, spanning 45 bases read in frame from base 1. V was cut back by 0 bases and J by 4 bases, leaving a gap of 13 bases between them. The cohort consisted of hundreds of healthy bone marrow donors. At the time of sampling, all cohort members were nominally healthy, though unrecorded immune exposures were likely present. The donor was CMV seronegative and belonged to the group of several hundred seronegative cohort members. A peripheral blood sample was provided by each donor, and peripheral blood mononuclear cells were used for TCR beta sequencing. The Qiagen DNeasy Blood Extraction Kit was used to extract genomic DNA from the blood cell samples. Note on this clone: Its antigen is currently not known. Base qualities were left out, and no much larger clone turns up one base away.

The sequence was collected from a man aged 18-30 years in good health and CMV-seronegative. The V gene is TRBV5-1 and the J gene is TRBJ1-1, and possibly TRBD1, on 6 matching bases. Sequenced sample: PBMCs. The DNA is as follows: TGCGCCAGCAGCTTGGACGGGGGGCATAGCACTGAAGCTTTCTTT. This encodes CASSLDGGHSTEAFF.